The 15 T cell receptor beta chains below were found in one sample sequenced in a study of OX40 agonist ivuxolimab in advanced cancers. Data came from immunoSEQ multiplex PCR; TCRdb stores just in-frame clones and leaves some out. The data hold tens of thousands of clones, with 75% to 85% observed a single time. Sequencing was performed on CD4+ or CD8+ T cells sorted from blood, taken in a trial of the OX40 agonist ivuxolimab. The receptors were sampled from an adult with an advanced solid tumor such as melanoma, head and neck, liver or kidney cancer.

The CDR3 is CASTSESYGYTF. The CDR3 DNA reads TGTGCCTCCACATCAGAGAGCTATGGCTACACCTTC. The chain combines TRBV10-3 with TRBJ1-2; D ambiguous. V was trimmed by 11 bases and J by 4 bases, leaving 14 bases between them. This CDR3 has 12 amino acids. Germline CDR1 and CDR2: ENHRY and SYGVKD.

This clone was recorded once. The chain couples TRBV7-6 to TRBJ1-2, with D uncertain. CDR1 is SGHVS and CDR2 is FNYEAQ in the germline V gene. The CDR3 is made up of 13 amino acids. Trimming pared 6 bases from V and 1 base from J, leaving 9 bases between. The CDR3 sequence is CASSPAGNYGYTF. The CDR3 nucleotides read TGTGCCAGCAGTCCTGCCGGTAACTATGGCTACACCTTC. Variable domain in full (rest from reference TRBV7-6 and TRBJ1-2): GAGVSQSPRYKVTKRGQDVALRCDPISGHVSLYWYRQALGQGPEFLTYFNYEAQQDKSGLPNDRFSAERPEGSISTLTIQRTEQRDSAMYRCASSPAGNYGYTFGSGTRLTVV.

The chain uses TRBV10-2 and TRBJ1-2; TRBD1 matches at 9 bases. The CDR3 is made up of 15 amino acids. CDR1 is WSHSY, CDR2 SAAADI, per germline. Trimming at V came to 3 bases and at J to 0 bases, leaving 2 bases not matched to a gene. The CDR3 loop is CASSDWTGANYGYTF. CDR3 in DNA: TGCGCCAGCAGTGACTGGACAGGGGCTAACTATGGCTACACCTTC.

V and J are TRBV5-6 and TRBJ2-6; possible D gene TRBD1, 6 bases. With 2 bases removed from V and 9 bases from J, the gap between germline ends came to 15 bases. Germline values: CDR1 SGHDT, CDR2 YYEEEE. The CDR3 extends over 15 amino acids. CDR3 region: CASSFLRTDGNVLTF. DNA of the CDR3: TGTGCCAGCAGCTTCCTTCGGACAGACGGCAACGTCCTGACTTTC.

In its sample, this clone was seen once. Here the CDR3 DNA reads TGTGCCAGTTCCGGGACAGGGCTCATAAGTCCGTACTTC. It encodes CASSGTGLISPYF. The V gene is TRBV6-5, the J gene TRBJ2-7; 9 bases are shared with TRBD1. The CDR3 spans 13 residues. From germline, CDR1 is MNHEY and CDR2 SVGAGI. The V and J ends lost 9 bases and 12 bases, in that order; junction bases with no gene match: 15.

The chain recombines TRBV18 with TRBJ2-3; D uncertain. The germline V gene encodes CDR1 KGHSH and CDR2 LQKENI. This CDR3 has 15 amino acids. Trimming stripped 2 bases from V and 0 bases from J, with 9 bases between. CDR3 nucleotide sequence: TGTGCCAGCTCACCAACCCGTACTAGCACAGATACGCAGTATTTT. Translated, it gives CASSPTRTSTDTQYF.

The chain joins TRBV11-2 to TRBJ2-3; no clear D gene. CDR1 SGHAT and CDR2 FQNNGV come from the germline V gene. With 2 bases removed from V and 8 bases from J, the gap between germline ends came to 8 bases. This CDR3 region has 12 residues. The DNA for the CDR3 is TGTGCCAGCAGCTTAAGCCGAGGTACGCAGTATTTT. This gives the protein CASSLSRGTQYF.

The chain couples TRBV19 to TRBJ2-3; either TRBD1 or TRBD2 may fit D (7 bases each). This CDR3 contains 18 residues. Germline CDR1 and CDR2: LNHDA and SQIVND (reference sequence). V lost 2 bases and J 0 bases, leaving 18 bases between the germline ends. The CDR3 DNA reads TGTGCCAGTAGTATACGTACGTCAGGGGGAGGGAGCACAGATACGCAGTATTTT. This codes for CASSIRTSGGGSTDTQYF.

The J gene is TRBJ2-1, the V gene TRBV27; TRBD2 matches 9 bases. The CDR3 length is 17 residues. V trimming: 2 bases; J trimming: 0 bases; junction bases outside the gene matches: 5. Germline CDR1 and CDR2: MNHEY and SMNVEV (reference sequence). The DNA for the CDR3 is TGTGCCAGCAGTTTACAGCCACTAGCGGGCTCCTACAATGAGCAGTTCTTC. It encodes CASSLQPLAGSYNEQFF.

The chain carries TRBV14 and TRBJ2-5; no clear D gene. The last part of the DNA fits TRBJ2-7 better; the J call may be wrong. In germline, CDR1 is SGHDN, CDR2 FVKESK. The CDR3 consists of 14 residues. CDR3 in amino acids: CASSQDYPSYEQYF. The CDR3 nucleotides read TGTGCCAGCAGCCAAGATTACCCATCCTACGAGCAGTACTTC.

The genes are TRBV11-2 and TRBJ1-1; possible D gene TRBD1, 5 bases. Looked up from germline, CDR1 is SGHAT and CDR2 is FQNNGV. Trimming took off 2 bases at V and 0 bases at J, with 10 bases between the two ends. This CDR3 is built from 15 residues. The chain's CDR3 is CASSLTGHLNTEAFF. The DNA for the CDR3 is TGTGCCAGCAGCTTAACTGGACACCTGAACACTGAAGCTTTCTTT.

This chain joins TRBV6-1 and TRBJ1-1; D might be TRBD1 (6 bases). CDR3 length: 12 residues. Germline CDR1 is MNHNS and CDR2 is SASEGT. V was shortened by 6 bases and J by 8 bases, with 13 bases between the two germline ends. The CDR3 loop is CASSRQVGEAFF. The CDR3 DNA follows: TGTGCCAGCAGCCGACAGGTGGGGGAAGCTTTCTTT.

V gene TRBV7-9 combines with J gene TRBJ1-1; D not certain. The CDR3 consists of 13 residues. Trimming removed 5 bases from V and 0 bases from J, with 7 bases in between. Germline-derived CDR1 and CDR2 are SEHNR and FQNEAQ (reference sequence). The CDR3 coding sequence is TGTGCCAGCAGCGACACGGTGAACACTGAAGCTTTCTTT. Encoded protein: CASSDTVNTEAFF. Complete variable domain (other parts from reference TRBV7-9 and TRBJ1-1): DTGVSQNPRHKITKRGQNVTFRCDPISEHNRLYWYRQTLGQGPEFLTYFQNEAQLEKSRLLSDRFSAERPKGSFSTLEIQRTEQGDSAMYLCASSDTVNTEAFFGQGTRLTVV.

This clone was counted only a few times. The J gene is TRBJ1-3, the V gene TRBV5-3, with a possible D match to TRBD1 (6 bases). TRBV5-3 is annotated as an ORF whose role is uncertain. The CDR3 loop spans 15 amino acids. Trimming shortened V by 4 bases and J by 4 bases, and 15 bases separated the two germline ends. The CDR3 bases are TGTGCCAGAAGCCTAGGACAGAGAGTAGGAAACACCATATATTTT. Protein product: CARSLGQRVGNTIYF.

This chain connects TRBV29-1 to TRBJ2-3; D is unclear. CDR1 and CDR2 (germline): SQVTM, ANQGSEA. This CDR3 contains 13 residues. Trimming left V 3 bases short and J 3 bases short, with 10 bases between. CDR3 nucleotides: TGCAGCGTTGACCCGTTAGGGACAGATACGCAGTATTTT. It codes for CSVDPLGTDTQYF.